Each of the 23 T cell receptor beta chains below was sequenced from the same sample in a study of blood T cell repertoires in COVID-19. Sequenced by immunoSEQ multiplex PCR; TCRdb stores in-frame clones only, minus some. Of around 350,000 clones in the sample, around 87% were seen once. Input material: peripheral blood. These receptors were taken from a human donor in a cohort sampled during active COVID-19.

This rearrangement joins TRBV28 to TRBJ1-2; D is unclear. The germline V and J ends were trimmed by 5 bases and 10 bases, with 26 bases remaining between them. This CDR3 spans 16 amino acids. Germline V gene data show CDR1 as MDHEN and CDR2 as SYDVKM. This chain's CDR3 is CASSPFLGFDSKVYTF. Written as DNA, the CDR3 is TGTGCCAGCAGTCCGTTTCTCGGTTTCGACTCGAAGGTCTACACCTTC.

The chain carries TRBV6-8 and TRBJ2-5; D is perhaps TRBD2 (5 bases). In germline, CDR1 is MNHGY, CDR2 SAAAGT. V lost 2 bases and J 5 bases, leaving 9 bases between the germline ends. The CDR3 runs to 13 residues. The CDR3 protein is CASSYRLWETQYF. The CDR3 coding sequence is TGTGCCAGCAGTTACAGACTATGGGAGACCCAGTACTTC.

In this sample, this clone turned up a few times. V is TRBV30 and J is TRBJ1-1; D is unresolved. V lost 4 bases to trimming and J lost 6 bases, with 15 bases between them. Germline CDR1 reads GTSNPN; CDR2 reads SVGIG (reference sequence). This CDR3 spans 13 amino acids. The CDR3 loop reads CAWIRIPGAEAFF. CDR3 sequence (DNA): TGTGCCTGGATTCGGATACCCGGGGCTGAAGCTTTCTTT.

This chain uses TRBV11-2 with TRBJ2-4; 14 nucleotides line up with TRBD2. The CDR3 loop spans 17 amino acids. V was pared by 5 bases and J by 3 bases, with 6 bases of the junction left unmatched. CDR1 is SGHAT, CDR2 FQNNGV, per germline. The CDR3, as DNA: TGTGCCAGCAGCCGGGGACTAGCGGGAGCTTTCAAAAACATTCAGTACTTC. It yields the protein CASSRGLAGAFKNIQYF. The whole variable domain, remainder taken from reference TRBV11-2 and TRBJ2-4, is EAGVAQSPRYKIIEKRQSVAFWCNPISGHATLYWYQQILGQGPKLLIQFQNNGVVDDSQLPKDRFSAERLKGVDSTLKIQPAKLEDSAVYLCASSRGLAGAFKNIQYFGAGTRLSVL.

V usage is TRBV29-1 and J usage is TRBJ1-1; TRBD1 might be the D (5 bases). This CDR3 comprises 13 residues. Germline V gene data show CDR1 as SQVTM and CDR2 as ANQGSEA. Trimming cost V 4 bases and J 5 bases, with 14 bases left between them. CDR3 residues: CSVAQVGGTEAFF. CDR3 DNA: TGCAGCGTTGCCCAAGTTGGGGGGACTGAAGCTTTCTTT. The full variable domain, with the rest looked up from reference TRBV29-1 and TRBJ1-1, is SAVISQKPSRDICQRGTSLTIQCQVDSQVTMMFWYRQQPGQSLTLIATANQGSEATYESGFVIDKFPISRPNLTFSTLTVSNMSPEDSSIYLCSVAQVGGTEAFFGQGTRLTVV.

This chain connects TRBV10-3 to TRBJ1-6; the D gene is possibly TRBD1 (5 bases). Germline-derived CDR1 and CDR2 are ENHRY and SYGVKD. Trimming stripped 8 bases from V and 7 bases from J, with 12 bases between. The CDR3 is 13 amino acids. The CDR3 protein is CAISTVDNSPLHF. DNA for the CDR3: TGTGCCATCTCGACAGTTGACAATTCACCCCTCCACTTT.

The rearrangement uses TRBV20-1 and TRBJ2-7, with TRBD1 matching 8 bases. The germline gives CDR1 DFQATT, CDR2 SNEGSKA (reference sequence). V shed 6 bases and J 7 bases; nucleotides not matched to a gene: 5. The CDR3 spans 11 residues. The CDR3 DNA follows: TGCAGTGCAAGGACAGGGCGGGAGCAGTACTTC. This translates into CSARTGREQYF.

This clone is a singleton in its sample. This chain links TRBV24-1 with TRBJ1-6; D is undetermined. The germline gives CDR1 KGHDR, CDR2 SFDVKD. This CDR3 spans 16 amino acids. V was clipped by 0 bases and J by 4 bases, with 9 bases between them. The DNA of the CDR3 is TGTGCCACCAGTGATTTGTGGTACAGTTATAATTCACCCCTCCACTTT. The encoded protein is CATSDLWYSYNSPLHF.

The chain has TRBV4-1 and TRBJ2-5; TRBD2 agrees at 7 bases. The CDR3 loop spans 15 amino acids. V was pared by 3 bases and J by 2 bases, with 6 bases of the junction left unmatched. CDR1 is MGHRA and CDR2 is YSYEKL in the germline V gene. The CDR3 nucleotides read TGCGCCAGCAGCCAGAGGGAGGGAGGGCAAGAGACCCAGTACTTC. Translation gives CASSQREGGQETQYF.

The rearrangement joins TRBV5-1 to TRBJ2-1; D might be TRBD2 (5 bases). Germline assignment: CDR1 SGHRS and CDR2 YFSETQ. Between the trimmed V and J ends, which lost 4 bases and 6 bases, there was a span of 11 bases. CDR3 size: 13 residues. Written as DNA, the CDR3 is TGCGCCAGCAGCGCGGGCCGCATCAATGAGCAGTTCTTC. Translation: CASSAGRINEQFF.

V is TRBV6-5 and J is TRBJ2-2, with TRBD1 as a possible D gene (5 bases). The germline V gene has CDR1 MNHEY and CDR2 SVGAGI. The CDR3 loop spans 15 amino acids. The V gene lost 2 bases and the J gene lost 4 bases, with 11 bases spanning the gap. CDR3 sequence reads: CASSYEGVITGELFF. The CDR3 coding sequence is TGTGCCAGCAGTTACGAAGGGGTGATCACCGGGGAGCTGTTTTTT.

The chain uses TRBV5-1 and TRBJ2-5; D is perhaps TRBD1 (5 bases). CDR1 is SGHRS and CDR2 is YFSETQ in the germline V gene. Trimming shortened V by 0 bases and J by 4 bases, and 10 bases separated the two germline ends. This CDR3 spans 14 amino acids. The CDR3 DNA reads TGCGCCAGCAGCTTGGAAGGGGTAGGAGAGACCCAGTACTTC. Its translation: CASSLEGVGETQYF.

The DNA of the CDR3 is TGCAGCTCGGGACAGGGGAAGCCCCAGCATTTT. Its protein is CSSGQGKPQHF. The rearrangement links TRBV29-1 to TRBJ1-5, with 10 bases aligning to TRBD1. J was trimmed by 8 bases and V by 8 bases; bases with no gene match: 3. The V gene's germline CDR1 is SQVTM and CDR2 ANQGSEA. This CDR3 contains 11 residues.

This sequence joins TRBV11-3 and TRBJ2-5, with TRBD1 as a possible D gene (6 bases). The ends were cut back, 1 base at V and 4 bases at J, with 16 bases in the middle. CDR3 length: 16 amino acids. Germline V gene lookup returns CDR1 SGHNT and CDR2 YENEEA. The CDR3 spells CASSLVYGTGSETQYF. DNA for the CDR3: TGTGCCAGCAGCTTAGTTTATGGAACAGGGTCAGAGACCCAGTACTTC.

This sequence joins TRBV10-2 and TRBJ2-5, with 10 nucleotides matching TRBD2. The J segment lost 5 bases and the V segment lost 4 bases, leaving 7 bases of the junction unmatched. There are 15 residues in the CDR3. Germline assignment: CDR1 WSHSY and CDR2 SAAADI. The CDR3 nucleotides read TGCGCCAGCAGTGGGTTAGCGGGGGGAGCGGAGACCCAGTACTTC. This encodes CASSGLAGGAETQYF.

Concerning this clone: This specimen includes other DNA sequences encoding the same CDR3. The chain uses TRBV18 and TRBJ2-2, with D perhaps TRBD2 (5 bases). The CDR3 spans 15 residues. CDR1 is KGHSH and CDR2 is LQKENI in the germline V gene. Deletions cut 3 bases from V and 4 bases from J, with 12 bases between. In DNA, the CDR3 is TGTGCCAGCTCACCCGGGCTGGCGGGCACCGGGGAGCTGTTTTTT. This gives the protein CASSPGLAGTGELFF.

The chain recombines TRBV28 with TRBJ2-1; D call uncertain. Trimming pared 6 bases from V and 5 bases from J, leaving 20 bases between. Germline V lookup: CDR1 MDHEN, CDR2 SYDVKM. This CDR3 is 16 amino acids long. The CDR3, as DNA: TGTGCCAGCAGGAACGCCGGCATTGGTGGGCACAATGAGCAGTTCTTC. Protein sequence: CASRNAGIGGHNEQFF.

The chain employs TRBV5-4 and TRBJ2-7; 8 bases are a match to TRBD2. Germline loops: CDR1 SGHNT, CDR2 YYREEE (reference sequence). The CDR3 spans 15 residues. The ends lost 3 bases at V and 2 bases at J; junction bases unmatched: 7. CDR3 sequence reads: CASSSKAGEPYEQYF. The CDR3 coding sequence is TGTGCCAGCAGCTCTAAAGCGGGGGAGCCCTACGAGCAGTACTTC.

The V gene is TRBV2, the J gene TRBJ1-5, with a tentative D call TRBD1 (5 bases). Germline CDR1 reads SNHLY; CDR2 reads FYNNEI. This CDR3 comprises 15 residues. V was shortened by 4 bases and J by 4 bases, with 14 bases between the two germline ends. This CDR3 is CASSALRVSNQPQHF. CDR3 DNA sequence: TGTGCCAGCAGTGCACTCAGGGTATCGAATCAGCCCCAGCATTTT.

This clone occurred a few times. The chain uses TRBV7-8 and TRBJ1-5, with D perhaps TRBD1 (6 bases). CDR1 and CDR2 from the germline V gene are SGHVS and FQNEAQ. The CDR3 runs 15 residues. V was pared by 5 bases and J by 6 bases, with 17 bases between. The CDR3 sequence is CASSAGGGAGQPQHF. CDR3 nucleotide sequence: TGTGCCAGCAGCGCTGGTGGGGGGGCAGGTCAGCCCCAGCATTTT. Drawing the rest from reference TRBV7-8 and TRBJ1-5, the complete variable domain is GAGVSQSPRYKVAKRGQDVALRCDPISGHVSLFWYQQALGQGPEFLTYFQNEAQLDKSGLPSDRFFAERPEGSVSTLKIQRTQQEDSAVYLCASSAGGGAGQPQHFGDGTRLSIL.

V gene TRBV19 combines with J gene TRBJ1-5, with TRBD1 identical over 7 bases. V trimming: 6 bases; J trimming: 0 bases; junction bases outside the gene matches: 5. Germline values: CDR1 LNHDA, CDR2 SQIVND (reference sequence). This CDR3 region has 15 residues. CDR3 residues: CASRGQTFSNQPQHF. The CDR3 DNA sequence: TGTGCCAGTAGGGGACAGACGTTTAGCAATCAGCCCCAGCATTTT.

In regard to this clone: One end of the junction varies from germline; a read error may be responsible. The chain carries TRBV5-6 and TRBJ1-2, with TRBD1 identical over 8 bases. The length of the CDR3 is 15 residues. Per the germline V gene, CDR1 is SGHDT and CDR2 is YYEEEE. CDR3 sequence: CASRLGQVNLYGYTF. The CDR3 DNA sequence: TGTGCCAGCAGGTTGGGACAGGTGAATCTCTATGGCTACACCTTC.

V usage is TRBV19 and J usage is TRBJ1-5, with 9 bases that match TRBD1. This CDR3 has 13 residues. V shed 9 bases and J 6 bases; nucleotides not matched to a gene: 6. Germline lookup yields CDR1 LNHDA and CDR2 SQIVND (reference sequence). Here the CDR3 reads CASLDRGGQPQHF. For the CDR3, the DNA is TGTGCCAGCCTGGACAGGGGCGGTCAGCCCCAGCATTTT.